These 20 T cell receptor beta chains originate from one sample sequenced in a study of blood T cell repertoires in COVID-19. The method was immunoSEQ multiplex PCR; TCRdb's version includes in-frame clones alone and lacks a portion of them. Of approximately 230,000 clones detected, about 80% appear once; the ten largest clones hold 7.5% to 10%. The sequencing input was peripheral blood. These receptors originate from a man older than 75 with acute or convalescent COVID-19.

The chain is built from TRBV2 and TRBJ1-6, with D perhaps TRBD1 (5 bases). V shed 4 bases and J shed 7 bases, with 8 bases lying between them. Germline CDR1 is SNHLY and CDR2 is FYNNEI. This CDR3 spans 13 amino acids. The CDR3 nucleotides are TGTGCCAGCAGTGGACAGAAAAATTCACCCCTCCACTTT. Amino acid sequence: CASSGQKNSPLHF.

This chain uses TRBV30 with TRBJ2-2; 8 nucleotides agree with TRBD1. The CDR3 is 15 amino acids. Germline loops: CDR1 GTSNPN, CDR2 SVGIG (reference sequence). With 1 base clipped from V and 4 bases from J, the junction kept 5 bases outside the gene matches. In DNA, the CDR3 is TGTGCCTGGAGTGCCCGACAGGGGCCCACCGGGGAGCTGTTTTTT. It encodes CAWSARQGPTGELFF.

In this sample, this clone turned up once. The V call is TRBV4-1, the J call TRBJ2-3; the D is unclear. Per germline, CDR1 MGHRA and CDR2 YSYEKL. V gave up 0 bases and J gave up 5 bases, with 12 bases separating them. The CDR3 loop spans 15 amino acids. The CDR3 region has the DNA TGCGCCAGCAGCCAAGATCCCACAGCTCTAGATACGCAGTATTTT. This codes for CASSQDPTALDTQYF.

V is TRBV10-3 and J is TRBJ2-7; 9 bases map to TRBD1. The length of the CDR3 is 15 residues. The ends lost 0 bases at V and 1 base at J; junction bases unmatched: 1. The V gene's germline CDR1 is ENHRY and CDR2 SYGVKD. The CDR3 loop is CAISESGTGSYEQYF. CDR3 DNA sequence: TGTGCCATCAGTGAGTCCGGGACAGGGTCCTACGAGCAGTACTTC.

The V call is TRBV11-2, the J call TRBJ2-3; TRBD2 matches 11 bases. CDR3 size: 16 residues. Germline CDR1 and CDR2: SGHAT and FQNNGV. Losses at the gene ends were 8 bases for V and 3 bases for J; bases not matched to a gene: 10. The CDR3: CASRYSGGAGTDTQYF. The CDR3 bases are TGTGCCAGCCGTTATAGCGGGGGGGCCGGGACAGATACGCAGTATTTT.

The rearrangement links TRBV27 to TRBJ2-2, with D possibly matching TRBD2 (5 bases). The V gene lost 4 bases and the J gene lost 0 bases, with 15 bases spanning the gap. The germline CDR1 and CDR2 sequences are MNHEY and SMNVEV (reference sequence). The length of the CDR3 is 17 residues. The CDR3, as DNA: TGTGCCAGCAGTTCCGATCCCCCCGGGACGAACACCGGGGAGCTGTTTTTT. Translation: CASSSDPPGTNTGELFF.

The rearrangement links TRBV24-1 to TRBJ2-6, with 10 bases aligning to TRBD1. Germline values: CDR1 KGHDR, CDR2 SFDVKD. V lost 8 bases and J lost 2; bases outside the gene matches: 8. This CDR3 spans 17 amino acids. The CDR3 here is CATTAGTGEPGANVLTF. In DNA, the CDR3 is TGTGCCACCACCGCCGGGACAGGGGAACCTGGGGCCAACGTCCTGACTTTC.

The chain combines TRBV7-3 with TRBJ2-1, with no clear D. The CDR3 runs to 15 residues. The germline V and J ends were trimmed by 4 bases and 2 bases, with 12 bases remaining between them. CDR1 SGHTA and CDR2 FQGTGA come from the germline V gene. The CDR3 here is CASSSSPGTYNEQFF. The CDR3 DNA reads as TGTGCCAGCAGCTCCTCCCCAGGCACCTACAATGAGCAGTTCTTC.

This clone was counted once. CDR3 loop: CASSVSRGTNTGELFF. In nucleotides, the CDR3 is TGTGCCAGCAGCGTGTCCAGGGGAACGAACACCGGGGAGCTGTTTTTT. The chain links TRBV11-2 to TRBJ2-2; D may be TRBD1 (6 bases). The ends were cut back, 5 bases at V and 0 bases at J, with 13 bases in the middle. This CDR3 region has 16 residues. In germline, CDR1 is SGHAT, CDR2 FQNNGV.

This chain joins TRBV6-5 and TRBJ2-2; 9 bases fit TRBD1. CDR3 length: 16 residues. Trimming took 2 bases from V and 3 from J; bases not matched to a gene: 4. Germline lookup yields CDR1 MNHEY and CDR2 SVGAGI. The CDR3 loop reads CASSYTDRGYTGELFF. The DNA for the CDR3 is TGTGCCAGCAGTTACACGGACAGGGGTTACACCGGGGAGCTGTTTTTT.

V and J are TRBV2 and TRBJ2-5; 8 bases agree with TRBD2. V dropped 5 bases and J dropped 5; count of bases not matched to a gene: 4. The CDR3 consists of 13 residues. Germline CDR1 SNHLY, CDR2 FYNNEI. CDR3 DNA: TGTGCCAGCAGTCCGGGAGGGCATGAGACCCAGTACTTC. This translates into CASSPGGHETQYF.

In DNA form, the CDR3 reads TGTGCCAGTAGTAGGGCCTTGAACACTGAAGCTTTCTTT. This sequence encodes CASSRALNTEAFF. The chain carries TRBV19 and TRBJ1-1; unclear D gene. The CDR3 runs 13 residues. The germline CDR1 and CDR2 sequences are LNHDA and SQIVND (reference sequence). V was trimmed by 4 bases and J by 0 bases, leaving 6 bases between them.

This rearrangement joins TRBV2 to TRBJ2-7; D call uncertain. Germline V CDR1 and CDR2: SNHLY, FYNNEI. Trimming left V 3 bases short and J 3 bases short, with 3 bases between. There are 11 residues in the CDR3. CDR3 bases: TGTGCCAGCAGTGATTACTACGAGCAGTACTTC. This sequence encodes CASSDYYEQYF.

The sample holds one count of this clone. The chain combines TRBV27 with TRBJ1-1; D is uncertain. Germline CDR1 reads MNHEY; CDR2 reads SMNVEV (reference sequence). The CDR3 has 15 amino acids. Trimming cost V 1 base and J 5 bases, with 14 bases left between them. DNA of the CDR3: TGTGCCAGCAGTTTATTGCCGAGGGTGGGGACTGAAGCTTTCTTT. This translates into CASSLLPRVGTEAFF.

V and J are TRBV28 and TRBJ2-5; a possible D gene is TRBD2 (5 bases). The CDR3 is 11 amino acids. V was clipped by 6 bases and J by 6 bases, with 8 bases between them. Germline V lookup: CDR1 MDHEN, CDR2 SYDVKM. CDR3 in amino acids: CASRRVQTQYF. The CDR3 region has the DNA TGTGCCAGCAGGCGGGTGCAGACCCAGTACTTC.

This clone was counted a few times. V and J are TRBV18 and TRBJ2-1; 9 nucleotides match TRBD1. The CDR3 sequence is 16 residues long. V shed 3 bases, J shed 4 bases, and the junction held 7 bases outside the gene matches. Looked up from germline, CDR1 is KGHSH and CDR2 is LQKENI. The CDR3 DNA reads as TGTGCCAGCTCACCCGTGGGGACAGGGCCATACAATGAGCAGTTCTTC. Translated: CASSPVGTGPYNEQFF. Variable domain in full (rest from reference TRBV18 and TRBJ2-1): NAGVMQNPRHLVRRRGQEARLRCSPMKGHSHVYWYRQLPEEGLKFMVYLQKENIIDESGMPKERFSAEFPKEGPSILRIQQVVRGDSAAYFCASSPVGTGPYNEQFFGPGTRLTVL.

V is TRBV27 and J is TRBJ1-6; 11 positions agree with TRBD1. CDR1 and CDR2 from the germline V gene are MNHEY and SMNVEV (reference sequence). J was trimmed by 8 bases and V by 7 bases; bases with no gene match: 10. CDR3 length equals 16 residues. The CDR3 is CASTREDRGPDSPLHF. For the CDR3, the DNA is TGTGCCAGCACCCGCGAGGACAGGGGGCCAGATTCACCCCTCCACTTT.

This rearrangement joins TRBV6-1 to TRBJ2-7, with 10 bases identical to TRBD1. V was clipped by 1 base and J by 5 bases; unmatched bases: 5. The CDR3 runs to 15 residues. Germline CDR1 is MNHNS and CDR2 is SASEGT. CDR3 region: CASSEGGTGADEQYF. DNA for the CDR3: TGTGCCAGCAGTGAAGGAGGGACAGGGGCCGACGAGCAGTACTTC.

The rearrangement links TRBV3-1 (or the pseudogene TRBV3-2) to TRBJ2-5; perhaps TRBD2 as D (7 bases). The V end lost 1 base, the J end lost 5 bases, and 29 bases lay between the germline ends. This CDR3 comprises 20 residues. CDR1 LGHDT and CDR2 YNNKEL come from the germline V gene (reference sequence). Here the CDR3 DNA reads TGTGCCAGCAGCCAAGTGTTCGGGGCTAGCGGCTTAAGAGGGGGGGAGACCCAGTACTTC. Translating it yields CASSQVFGASGLRGGETQYF.

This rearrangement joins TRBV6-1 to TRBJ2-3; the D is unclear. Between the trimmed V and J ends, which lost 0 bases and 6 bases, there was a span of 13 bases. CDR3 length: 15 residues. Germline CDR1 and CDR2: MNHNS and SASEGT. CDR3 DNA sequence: TGTGCCAGCAGTGAAGCTTGGGCCCGAGTTGATACGCAGTATTTT. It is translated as CASSEAWARVDTQYF.